The rows below give T cell receptor beta chains drawn from one sample of a study of T cell changes during pregnancy in multiple sclerosis. Clones were read by immunoSEQ multiplex PCR, and TCRdb kept only the in-frame ones, dropping some. The sample yields about 43,000 clones, roughly 88% seen once. Sample: peripheral blood, taken in the second trimester of pregnancy. These receptors were collected from a female donor in good health, enrolled as a control in a pregnancy study. Both conserved end residues are part of each CDR3. The order of the fields is V gene, D gene, clone size, J gene, CDR3 protein, CDR3 DNA. The D gene is left open where the match is weak. Only some rows state a clone size, as once, few, many or a class for expanded clones.

TRBV19	.	.	TRBJ2-2	CASLVSVGSGELFF	TGTGCCAGCCTAGTATCGGTGGGTTCCGGGGAGCTGTTTTTT
TRBV7-6	TRBD2	.	TRBJ2-1	CASSPGLAEYNEQFF	TGTGCCAGCAGCCCAGGACTAGCGGAGTACAATGAGCAGTTCTTC
TRBV6-5	TRBD1	once	TRBJ2-7	CASRAGQGGSYEQYF	TGTGCCAGCAGGGCGGGACAGGGTGGCTCCTACGAGCAGTACTTC
TRBV6-4	.	few	TRBJ2-3	CASSDGEADTQYF	TGTGCCAGCAGTGACGGGGAGGCAGATACGCAGTATTTT
TRBV4-3	TRBD2	.	TRBJ2-7	CASSQGDYPSSYEQYF	TGCGCCAGCAGCCAGGGGGACTACCCCAGCTCCTACGAGCAGTACTTC
TRBV29-1	.	.	TRBJ1-1	CSVSGSNTEAFF	TGCAGCGTATCGGGTTCGAACACTGAAGCTTTCTTT
TRBV5-6	.	.	TRBJ2-4	CASSLVGAQAKNIQYF	TGTGCCAGCAGCTTGGTTGGGGCCCAAGCCAAAAACATTCAGTACTTC
TRBV25-1	.	.	TRBJ2-1	CASSELAGLHNEQFF	TGTGCCAGCAGTGAATTGGCCGGACTGCACAATGAGCAGTTCTTC
TRBV6-1	.	.	TRBJ1-2	CASSEDGEVYGYTF	TGTGCCAGCAGTGAAGACGGCGAGGTCTATGGCTACACCTTC
TRBV4-2	TRBD2	.	TRBJ2-3	CASSQSASGLSTDTQYF	TGTGCCAGCAGCCAATCGGCTAGCGGACTTAGCACAGATACGCAGTATTTT
TRBV7-9	TRBD2	.	TRBJ2-5	CASSTGGLAGATQETQYF	TGTGCCAGCAGCACAGGGGGACTAGCGGGTGCTACACAAGAGACCCAGTACTTC
TRBV4-1	.	.	TRBJ1-2	CASSRDNFYGYTF	TGCGCCAGCAGCCGGGACAACTTTTATGGCTACACCTTC
TRBV7-2	TRBD1	few	TRBJ1-2	CASSLAGTGINGYTF	TGTGCCAGCAGCTTGGCCGGGACAGGGATCAATGGCTACACCTTC
TRBV5-1	.	.	TRBJ1-1	CASSLETVTNTEAFF	TGCGCCAGCAGCTTAGAGACAGTTACGAACACTGAAGCTTTCTTT
TRBV2	.	.	TRBJ2-1	CASSARGYNEQFF	TGTGCCAGCAGTGCCAGGGGATACAATGAGCAGTTCTTC
TRBV2	TRBD1	.	TRBJ1-3	CASLPRDRSRFESGNTIYF	TGTGCCAGCCTCCCTCGGGACAGGTCTAGATTTGAGTCAGGAAACACCATATATTTT
TRBV18	.	.	TRBJ1-1	CASSPPGGGRTEAFF	TGTGCCAGCTCACCGCCGGGGGGGGGTCGAACTGAAGCTTTCTTT
TRBV4-3	TRBD2	.	TRBJ2-3	CASSQDYRGVSDTQYF	TGCGCCAGCAGCCAAGATTACCGGGGGGTATCAGATACGCAGTATTTT
TRBV5-5	TRBD1	.	TRBJ2-1	CASSAGTGGREQFF	TGTGCCAGCAGTGCCGGGACAGGGGGACGGGAGCAGTTCTTC
TRBV30	TRBD1	.	TRBJ1-1	CAWSQGQGNTEAFF	TGTGCCTGGAGTCAGGGACAGGGGAACACTGAAGCTTTCTTT
TRBV10-2	.	.	TRBJ1-1	CASKGTPTEAFF	TGCGCCAGCAAGGGGACACCCACTGAAGCTTTCTTT
TRBV6-6	TRBD1	.	TRBJ1-4	CASRERDRANEKLFF	TGTGCCAGCAGGGAAAGGGACAGGGCTAATGAAAAACTGTTTTTT
TRBV7-9	.	few	TRBJ1-5	CASSPTNQPQHF	TGTGCCAGCAGCCCTACCAATCAGCCCCAGCATTTT
TRBV19	.	.	TRBJ1-1	CASSPRQAMNTEAFF	TGTGCCAGTAGTCCTCGACAGGCAATGAACACTGAAGCTTTCTTT
TRBV4-1	.	.	TRBJ2-7	CASSQDEGGYEQYF	TGCGCCAGCAGCCAAGACGAGGGGGGGTACGAGCAGTACTTC
TRBV5-1	TRBD2	.	TRBJ2-5	CASSSTSGGRETQYF	TGCGCCAGCAGTTCGACTAGCGGGGGGCGAGAGACCCAGTACTTC
TRBV5-1	.	.	TRBJ2-7	CASSLLDTTSYEQYF	TGCGCCAGCAGCCTCCTGGACACTACCTCCTACGAGCAGTACTTC
TRBV7-2	.	.	TRBJ2-1	CASSLGEGGNEQFF	TGTGCCAGCAGCTTAGGAGAGGGCGGCAATGAGCAGTTCTTC
TRBV4-1	TRBD2	.	TRBJ2-2	CASSLFGLAGGGTGELFF	TGCGCCAGCAGCCTTTTCGGACTAGCGGGAGGAGGCACCGGGGAGCTGTTTTTT
TRBV5-1	.	few	TRBJ1-1	CASSLEGGDTEAFF	TGCGCCAGCAGCTTGGAAGGGGGTGACACTGAAGCTTTCTTT
TRBV9	.	.	TRBJ1-5	CASSAREGSNQPQHF	TGTGCCAGCAGCGCTCGCGAGGGAAGCAATCAGCCCCAGCATTTT
TRBV5-1	.	.	TRBJ1-5	CASSLGLTGEQPQHF	TGCGCCAGCAGCTTGGGACTTACCGGGGAGCAGCCCCAGCATTTT
TRBV7-2	.	.	TRBJ1-6	CASSFGDYNSPLHF	TGTGCCAGCAGCTTCGGGGACTATAATTCACCCCTCCACTTT
TRBV30	.	.	TRBJ1-2	CAWKTEVFYGYTF	TGTGCCTGGAAGACTGAGGTCTTCTATGGCTACACCTTC
TRBV21-1	.	.	TRBJ2-1	CASSKEIEGGGADNEQFF	TGTGCCAGCAGCAAAGAGATTGAAGGCGGGGGGGCGGACAATGAGCAGTTCTTC
TRBV6-6	TRBD2	.	TRBJ2-5	CASSFSGGAGETQYF	TGTGCCAGCAGTTTTAGCGGGGGGGCAGGTGAGACCCAGTACTTC
TRBV11-2	.	.	TRBJ1-2	CASSRPSRQGNNGYTF	TGTGCCAGCAGCCGACCATCTAGGCAGGGGAACAATGGCTACACCTTC
TRBV4-1	TRBD2	.	TRBJ2-5	CASSPGLAGGQGETQYF	TGCGCCAGCAGCCCTGGACTAGCGGGAGGGCAGGGAGAGACCCAGTACTTC
TRBV12-5	.	.	TRBJ1-3	CASGWAPMDTIYF	TGTGCTAGTGGTTGGGCCCCCATGGACACCATATATTTT
TRBV12-5	TRBD2	.	TRBJ2-1	CASGLDVGRGGEQFF	TGTGCTAGTGGTTTGGACGTCGGGAGGGGAGGAGAGCAGTTCTTC
TRBV19	TRBD1	.	TRBJ1-1	CASSVDRGDPEAFF	TGTGCCAGTAGTGTTGACAGGGGTGACCCTGAAGCTTTCTTT
TRBV6-6	TRBD1	.	TRBJ2-1	CASSPHSGQGRNEQFF	TGTGCCAGCAGTCCCCACTCGGGACAGGGGAGGAATGAGCAGTTCTTC
TRBV7-6	.	.	TRBJ1-1	CASSLLSNTEAFF	TGTGCCAGCAGCTTACTAAGTAACACTGAAGCTTTCTTT
TRBV11-3	TRBD2	.	TRBJ2-3	CASSRIKRGGPDTQYF	TGTGCCAGCAGCAGAATTAAGCGGGGGGGCCCAGATACGCAGTATTTT
TRBV30	.	.	TRBJ2-7	CAWSVTATYEQYF	TGTGCCTGGAGTGTGACTGCCACCTACGAGCAGTACTTC
TRBV18	TRBD1	.	TRBJ2-7	CASSRDRGAGEQYF	TGTGCCAGCTCACGGGACAGGGGAGCTGGCGAGCAGTACTTC
TRBV4-3	.	once	TRBJ1-2	CASSQVLERANYGYTF	TGCGCCAGCAGCCAAGTGTTAGAAAGAGCGAACTATGGCTACACCTTC
TRBV9	.	.	TRBJ1-6	CASTPDSSSYNSPLHF	TGTGCCAGCACCCCGGACAGTAGCTCCTATAATTCACCCCTCCACTTT
TRBV5-6	TRBD1	.	TRBJ1-1	CASSLWTGRTEAFF	TGTGCCAGCAGCTTGTGGACAGGGCGCACTGAAGCTTTCTTT
TRBV6-5	.	.	TRBJ1-2	CASSPVETYGYTF	TGTGCCAGCAGTCCCGTCGAAACTTATGGCTACACCTTC
TRBV14	.	.	TRBJ1-1	CASSQDLTGTEAFF	TGTGCCAGCAGCCAAGATCTGACGGGGACTGAAGCTTTCTTT
TRBV9	TRBD2	.	TRBJ2-1	CASSRSGAQFF	TGTGCCAGCAGCCGAAGCGGGGCGCAGTTCTTC
TRBV21-1	.	.	TRBJ1-6	CASSKVGTGSRDGNSPLHF	.
TRBV6-4	.	.	TRBJ2-1	CASSPYGRTYNEQFF	TGTGCCAGCAGTCCCTACGGGAGAACGTACAATGAGCAGTTCTTC
TRBV6-5	TRBD2	once	TRBJ2-1	CASSLAGTNEQFF	TGTGCCAGCAGTCTAGCGGGAACAAATGAGCAGTTCTTC
TRBV7-9	.	few	TRBJ2-7	CASSETGLPYEQYF	TGTGCCAGCAGTGAGACAGGCCTTCCCTACGAGCAGTACTTC